This T cell receptor beta chain was sequenced for a study of metastatic and nonmetastatic thyroid tumors. There are 14 residues in the CDR3. Trimming stripped 5 bases from V and 7 bases from J, with 15 bases between. Germline V gives CDR1 MNHNS, CDR2 SASEGT. In this sample, this clone turned up many times. A much larger clone lies a single base off, so this may be a read error. The sample holds other DNA sequences that translate to the same CDR3. Not a single patient had been given any form of treatment at any point before undergoing thyroid surgery. TCRdb ran MiXCR on the PCR reads. The table has some 21,000 clones, about a sixth seen once.

The TCR sequence derives from a male donor with papillary thyroid cancer or a benign thyroid nodule (not recorded which). Some clones in this sample may be carry-over from other donors' samples. The chain links TRBV6-1 to TRBJ1-5; D is perhaps TRBD1 (5 bases). Sequenced input: blood. This CDR3 reads CASSQRQGWQPQHF. In DNA, the CDR3 is TGTGCCAGCAGTCAACGGCAGGGTTGGCAGCCCCAGCATTTT.